This TCR beta chain was identified during a study of blood T cell repertoires in COVID-19. Study in general: Acute and convalescent COVID-19 specimens originated in the United States, Italy and Spain. T cells, B-cell-depleted T cells, or PBMCs supplied cDNA or gDNA.

The germline V gene has CDR1 LNHDA and CDR2 SQIVND (reference sequence). Trimming took 3 bases from V and 2 from J, leaving 8 bases between them. The CDR3 totals 14 residues. On this clone itself: The sample has other DNA sequences that encode this CDR3 too.

In the original workflow: Reference gene primer amplification gave estimated nucleated cell counts. Repertoires were generated with immunoSEQ multiplex PCR, while TCRdb's copy carries only in-frame clones and drops some. V and J calls and clone size are given by that table; D and trimming were obtained from the DNA. The table records under 250,000 clones, 82% of them present only once. The clonotype was recovered from a woman between 40 and 55 years old with acute or convalescent COVID-19. Sequenced: peripheral blood. The V call is TRBV19, the J call TRBJ1-5; D remains unclear. The CDR3 DNA sequence: TGTGCCAGTAGTATCCGGCGGGGCAATCAGCCCCAGCATTTT. Its protein product is CASSIRRGNQPQHF.